This T cell receptor (beta chain) was sequenced for a study of T cell changes during pregnancy in multiple sclerosis. This clone was observed once. The CDR3 has 13 amino acids. Germline-derived CDR1 and CDR2 are MGHRA and YSYEKL. Between the trimmed V and J ends, which lost 1 base and 4 bases, there was a span of 4 bases. Data came from immunoSEQ multiplex PCR; TCRdb stores just in-frame clones and leaves some out. The sample includes about 38,000 clones, about 94% of them seen just once. Source: CD4+ T cells from peripheral blood mononuclear cells, taken in the second trimester of pregnancy. The receptor was isolated from a female donor with multiple sclerosis, enrolled in a pregnancy study. The chain has TRBV4-1 and TRBJ1-4; D is unresolved. Here the CDR3 DNA reads TGCGCCAGCAGCCAAGTCCTTAATGAAAAACTGTTTTTT. Protein sequence: CASSQVLNEKLFF.